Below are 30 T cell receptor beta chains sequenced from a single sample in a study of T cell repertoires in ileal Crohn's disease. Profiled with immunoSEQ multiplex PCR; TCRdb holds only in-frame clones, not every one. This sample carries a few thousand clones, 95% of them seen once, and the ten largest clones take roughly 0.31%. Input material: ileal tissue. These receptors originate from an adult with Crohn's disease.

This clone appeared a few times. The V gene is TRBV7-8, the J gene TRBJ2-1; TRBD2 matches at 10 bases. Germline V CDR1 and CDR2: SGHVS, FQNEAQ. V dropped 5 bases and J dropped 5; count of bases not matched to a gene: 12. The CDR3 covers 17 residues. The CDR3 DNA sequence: TGTGCCAGCAGCCAACCTACTAGCGGGGTTTGGGACAATGAGCAGTTCTTC. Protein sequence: CASSQPTSGVWDNEQFF.

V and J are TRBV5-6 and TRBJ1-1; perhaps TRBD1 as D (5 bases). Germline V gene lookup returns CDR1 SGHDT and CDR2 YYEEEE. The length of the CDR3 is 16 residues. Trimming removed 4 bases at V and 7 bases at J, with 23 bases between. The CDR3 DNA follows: TGTGCCAGCAGCACCACGGCACGGCGTATAGGGGTTGAAGCTTTCTTT. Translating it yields CASSTTARRIGVEAFF.

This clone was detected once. The CDR3 protein is CASSFRLAGGRETQYF. The DNA for the CDR3 is TGTGCCAGCAGCTTCCGACTAGCGGGGGGGCGAGAGACCCAGTACTTC. This rearrangement joins TRBV7-9 to TRBJ2-5; TRBD2 aligns across 14 bases. The CDR3 spans 16 residues. Germline loops: CDR1 SEHNR, CDR2 FQNEAQ (reference sequence). V was clipped by 3 bases and J by 4 bases; unmatched bases: 4.

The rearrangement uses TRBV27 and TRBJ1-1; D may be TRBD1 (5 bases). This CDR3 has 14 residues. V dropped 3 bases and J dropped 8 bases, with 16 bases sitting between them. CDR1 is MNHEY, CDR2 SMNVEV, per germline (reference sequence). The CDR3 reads CASSFSRGGVEAFF. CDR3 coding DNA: TGTGCCAGCAGTTTCTCCCGGGGGGGGGTGGAAGCTTTCTTT.

CDR3 sequence: CASSPAGQAGETQYF. In DNA, the CDR3 is TGTGCCAGCAGTCCGGCAGGACAGGCGGGCGAGACCCAGTACTTC. The gene calls are TRBV7-2 and TRBJ2-5, with TRBD1 matching over 7 bases. The CDR3 length is 15 residues. The germline gives CDR1 SGHTA, CDR2 FQGNSA. After removal of 6 bases from V and 5 bases from J, the junction contained 12 bases not matched to a gene.

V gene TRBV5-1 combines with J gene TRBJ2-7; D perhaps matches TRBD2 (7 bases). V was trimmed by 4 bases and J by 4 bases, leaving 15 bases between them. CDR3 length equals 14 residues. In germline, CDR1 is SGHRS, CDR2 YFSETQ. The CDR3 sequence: CASSLLGGAYEQYF. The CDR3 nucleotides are TGCGCCAGCAGCCTCCTTGGGGGGGCGTACGAGCAGTACTTC.

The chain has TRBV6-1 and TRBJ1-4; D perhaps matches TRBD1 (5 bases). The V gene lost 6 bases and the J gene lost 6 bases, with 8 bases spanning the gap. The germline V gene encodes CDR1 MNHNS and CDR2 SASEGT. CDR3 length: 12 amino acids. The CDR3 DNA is TGTGCCAGCAGGGACACTTATGAAAAACTGTTTTTT. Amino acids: CASRDTYEKLFF.

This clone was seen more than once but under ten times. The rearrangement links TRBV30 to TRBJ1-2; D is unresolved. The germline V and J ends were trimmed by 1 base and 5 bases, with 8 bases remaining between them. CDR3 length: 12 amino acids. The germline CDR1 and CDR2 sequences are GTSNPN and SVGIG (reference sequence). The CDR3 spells CAWSGTGYGYTF. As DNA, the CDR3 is TGTGCCTGGAGTGGGACGGGGTATGGCTACACCTTC.

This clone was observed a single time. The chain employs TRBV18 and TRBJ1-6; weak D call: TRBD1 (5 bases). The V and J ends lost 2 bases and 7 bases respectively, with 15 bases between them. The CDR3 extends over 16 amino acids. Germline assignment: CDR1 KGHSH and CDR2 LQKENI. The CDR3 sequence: CASSPLLGTENSPLHF. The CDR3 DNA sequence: TGTGCCAGCTCACCATTACTAGGGACTGAAAATTCACCCCTCCACTTT.

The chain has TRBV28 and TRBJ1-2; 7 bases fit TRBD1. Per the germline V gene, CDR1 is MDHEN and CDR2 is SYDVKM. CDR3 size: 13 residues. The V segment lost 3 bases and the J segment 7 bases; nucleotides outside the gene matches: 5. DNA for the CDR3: TGTGCCAGCAGTTTTTTAGGGGGCCTTGGCTACACCTTC. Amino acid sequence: CASSFLGGLGYTF.

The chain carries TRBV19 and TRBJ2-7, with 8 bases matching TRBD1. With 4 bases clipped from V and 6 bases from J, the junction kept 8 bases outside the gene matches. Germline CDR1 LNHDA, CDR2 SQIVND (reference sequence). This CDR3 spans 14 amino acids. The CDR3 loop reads CASSKPGQETEQYF. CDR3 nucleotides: TGTGCCAGTAGTAAGCCGGGACAGGAAACCGAGCAGTACTTC.

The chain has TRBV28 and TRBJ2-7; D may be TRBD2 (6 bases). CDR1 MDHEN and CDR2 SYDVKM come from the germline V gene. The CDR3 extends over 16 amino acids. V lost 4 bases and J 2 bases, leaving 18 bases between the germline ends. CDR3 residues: CASSSYPGTHAYEQYF. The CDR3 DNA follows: TGTGCCAGCAGTTCTTACCCAGGGACTCACGCCTACGAGCAGTACTTC.

The CDR3 bases are TGTGCCAGCAGTTTAGGGGGGAAAGGATCCCTCCACTTT. Translation: CASSLGGKGSLHF. The V and J genes are TRBV27 and TRBJ1-6; D is possibly TRBD1 (5 bases). V dropped 2 bases and J dropped 14 bases, with 13 bases sitting between them. The CDR3 is made up of 13 amino acids. Germline loops: CDR1 MNHEY, CDR2 SMNVEV (reference sequence).

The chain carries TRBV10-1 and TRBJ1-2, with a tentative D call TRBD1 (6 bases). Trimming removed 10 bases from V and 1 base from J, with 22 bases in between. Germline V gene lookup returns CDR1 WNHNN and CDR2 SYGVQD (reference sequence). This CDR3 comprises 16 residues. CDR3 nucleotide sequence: TGCGCCATTATCCGGGACACTACCCCCCTTAACTATGGCTACACCTTC. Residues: CAIIRDTTPLNYGYTF.

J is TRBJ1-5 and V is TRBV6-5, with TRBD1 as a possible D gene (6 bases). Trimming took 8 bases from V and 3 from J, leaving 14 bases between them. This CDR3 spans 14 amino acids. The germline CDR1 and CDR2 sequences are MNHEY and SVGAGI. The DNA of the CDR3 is TGTGCCAGCGGCCCCAGGGGCCTCAATCAGCCCCAGCATTTT. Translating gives CASGPRGLNQPQHF.

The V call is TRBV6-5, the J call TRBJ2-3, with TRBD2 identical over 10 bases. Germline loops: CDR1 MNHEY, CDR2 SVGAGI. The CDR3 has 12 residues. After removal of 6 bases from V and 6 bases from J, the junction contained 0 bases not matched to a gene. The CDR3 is CASRTSGDTQYF. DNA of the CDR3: TGTGCCAGCAGGACTAGCGGGGATACGCAGTATTTT.

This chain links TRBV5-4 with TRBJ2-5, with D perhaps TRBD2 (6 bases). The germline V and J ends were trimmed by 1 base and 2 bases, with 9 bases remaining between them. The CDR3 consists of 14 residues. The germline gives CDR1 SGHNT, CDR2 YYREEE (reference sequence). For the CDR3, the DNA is TGTGCCAGCAGCTTGATCGGGGGTCAAGAGACCCAGTACTTC. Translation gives CASSLIGGQETQYF.

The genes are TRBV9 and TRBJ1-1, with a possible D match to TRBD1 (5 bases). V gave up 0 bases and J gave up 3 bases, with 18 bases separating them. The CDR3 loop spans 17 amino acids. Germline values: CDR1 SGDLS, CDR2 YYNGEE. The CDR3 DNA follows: TGTGCCAGCAGCGTAGGATGGGGCAGCCCGGGAGACACTGAAGCTTTCTTT. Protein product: CASSVGWGSPGDTEAFF.

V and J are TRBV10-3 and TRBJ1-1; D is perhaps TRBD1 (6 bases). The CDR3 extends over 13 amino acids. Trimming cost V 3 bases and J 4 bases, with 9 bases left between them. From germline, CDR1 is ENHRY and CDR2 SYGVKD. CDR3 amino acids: CAISDGQSTEAFF. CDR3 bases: TGTGCCATCAGTGACGGACAGAGCACTGAAGCTTTCTTT.

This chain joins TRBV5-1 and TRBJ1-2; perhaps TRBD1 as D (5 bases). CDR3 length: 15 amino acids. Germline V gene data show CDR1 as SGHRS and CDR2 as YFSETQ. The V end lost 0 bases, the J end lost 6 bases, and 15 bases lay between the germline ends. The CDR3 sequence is CASSLGTPGADGYTF. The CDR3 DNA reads TGCGCCAGCAGCTTGGGTACTCCTGGGGCTGATGGCTACACCTTC.

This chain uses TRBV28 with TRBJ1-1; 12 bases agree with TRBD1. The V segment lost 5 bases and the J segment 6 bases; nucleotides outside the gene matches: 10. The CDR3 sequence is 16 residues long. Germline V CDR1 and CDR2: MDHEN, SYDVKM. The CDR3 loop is CASSRWDRGRGSEAFF. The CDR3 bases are TGTGCCAGCAGTAGATGGGACAGGGGGCGAGGGTCTGAAGCTTTCTTT.

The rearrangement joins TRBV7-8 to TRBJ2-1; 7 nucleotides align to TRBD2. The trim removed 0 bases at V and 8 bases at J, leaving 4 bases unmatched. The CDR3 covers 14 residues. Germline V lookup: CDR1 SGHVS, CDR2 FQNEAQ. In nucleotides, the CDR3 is TGTGCCAGCAGCTTAGCCGCGGGGGAGCATGAGCAGTTCTTC. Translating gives CASSLAAGEHEQFF.

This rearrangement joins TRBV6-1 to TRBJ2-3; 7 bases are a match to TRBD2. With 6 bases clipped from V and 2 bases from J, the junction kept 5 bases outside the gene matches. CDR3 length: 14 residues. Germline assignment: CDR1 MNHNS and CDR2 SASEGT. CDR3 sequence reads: CASSLGGTTDTQYF. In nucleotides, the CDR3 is TGTGCCAGCAGCCTCGGGGGGACCACAGATACGCAGTATTTT.

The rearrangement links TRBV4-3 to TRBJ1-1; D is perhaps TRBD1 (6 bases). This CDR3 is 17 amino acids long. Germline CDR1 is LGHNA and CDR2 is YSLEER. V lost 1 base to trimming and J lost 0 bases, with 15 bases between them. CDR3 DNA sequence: TGCGCCAGCAGCCAAGGCGACAGGTATCCCATGAACACTGAAGCTTTCTTT. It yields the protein CASSQGDRYPMNTEAFF.

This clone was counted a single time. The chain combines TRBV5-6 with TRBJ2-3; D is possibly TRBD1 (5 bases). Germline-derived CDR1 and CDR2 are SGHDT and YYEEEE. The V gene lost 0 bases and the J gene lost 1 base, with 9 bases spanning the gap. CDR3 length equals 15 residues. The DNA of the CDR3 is TGTGCCAGCAGCTTGGACTCGACAGGCACAGATACGCAGTATTTT. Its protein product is CASSLDSTGTDTQYF.

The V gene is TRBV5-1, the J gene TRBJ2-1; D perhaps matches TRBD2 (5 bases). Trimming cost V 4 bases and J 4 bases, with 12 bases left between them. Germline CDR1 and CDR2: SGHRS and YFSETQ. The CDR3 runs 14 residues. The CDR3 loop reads CASSTGLSYNEQFF. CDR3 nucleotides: TGCGCCAGCAGCACGGGGTTGAGTTACAATGAGCAGTTCTTC. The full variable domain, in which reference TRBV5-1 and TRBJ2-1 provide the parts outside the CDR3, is KAGVTQTPRYLIKTRGQQVTLSCSPISGHRSVSWYQQTPGQGLQFLFEYFSETQRNKGNFPGRFSGRQFSNSRSEMNVSTLELGDSALYLCASSTGLSYNEQFFGPGTRLTVL.

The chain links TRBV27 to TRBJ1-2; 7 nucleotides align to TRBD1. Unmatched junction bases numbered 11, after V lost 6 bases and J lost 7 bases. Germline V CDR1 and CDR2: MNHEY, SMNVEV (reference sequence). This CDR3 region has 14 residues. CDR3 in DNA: TGTGCCAGCAGCACGCTTGGGGCAGGGGGTGGCTACACCTTC. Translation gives CASSTLGAGGGYTF.

CDR3 coding DNA: TGTGCCAGCAGTGGAGGCTATCCCGGGGAGCTGTTTTTT. It is translated as CASSGGYPGELFF. This chain links TRBV2 with TRBJ2-2, with D hard to call. CDR1 SNHLY and CDR2 FYNNEI come from the germline V gene. There are 13 residues in the CDR3. V lost 4 bases and J 6 bases, leaving 9 bases between the germline ends.

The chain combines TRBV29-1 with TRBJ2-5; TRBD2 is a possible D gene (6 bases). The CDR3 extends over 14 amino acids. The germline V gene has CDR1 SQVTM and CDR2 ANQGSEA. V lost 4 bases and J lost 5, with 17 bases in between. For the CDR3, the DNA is TGCAGCGTTGCCCTACTCACTAGCACGGAGACCCAGTACTTC. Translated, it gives CSVALLTSTETQYF. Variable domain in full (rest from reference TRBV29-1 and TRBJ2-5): SAVISQKPSRDICQRGTSLTIQCQVDSQVTMMFWYRQQPGQSLTLIATANQGSEATYESGFVIDKFPISRPNLTFSTLTVSNMSPEDSSIYLCSVALLTSTETQYFGPGTRLLVL.

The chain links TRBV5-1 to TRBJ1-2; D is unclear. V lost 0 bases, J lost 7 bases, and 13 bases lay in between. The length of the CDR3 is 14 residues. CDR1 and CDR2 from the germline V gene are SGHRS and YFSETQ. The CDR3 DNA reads TGCGCCAGCAGCTTGGGGTCAGTTAATACTGGCTACACCTTC. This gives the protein CASSLGSVNTGYTF. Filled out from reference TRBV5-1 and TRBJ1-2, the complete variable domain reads KAGVTQTPRYLIKTRGQQVTLSCSPISGHRSVSWYQQTPGQGLQFLFEYFSETQRNKGNFPGRFSGRQFSNSRSEMNVSTLELGDSALYLCASSLGSVNTGYTFGSGTRLTVV.